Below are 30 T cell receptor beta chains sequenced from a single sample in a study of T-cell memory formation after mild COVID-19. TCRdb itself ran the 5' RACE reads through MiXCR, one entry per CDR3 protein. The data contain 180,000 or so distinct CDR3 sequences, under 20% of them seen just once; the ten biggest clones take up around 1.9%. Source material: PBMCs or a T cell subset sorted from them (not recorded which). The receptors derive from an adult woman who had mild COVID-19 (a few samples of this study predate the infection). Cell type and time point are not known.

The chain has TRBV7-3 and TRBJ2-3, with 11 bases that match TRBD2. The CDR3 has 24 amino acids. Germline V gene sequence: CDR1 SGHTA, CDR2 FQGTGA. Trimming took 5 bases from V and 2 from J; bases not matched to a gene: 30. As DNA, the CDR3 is TGTGCCAGCAGCCACCTCCCCCGGCTAGCGGGGGGTAAGAGCCCTCCTTCCCTCACAGATACGCAGTATTTT. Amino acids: CASSHLPRLAGGKSPPSLTDTQYF.

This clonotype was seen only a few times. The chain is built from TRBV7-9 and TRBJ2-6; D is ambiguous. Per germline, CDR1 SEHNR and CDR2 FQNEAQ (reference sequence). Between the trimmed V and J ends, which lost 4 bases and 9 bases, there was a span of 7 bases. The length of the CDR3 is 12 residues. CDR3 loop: CASSSSDNVLTF. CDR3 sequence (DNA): TGTGCCAGCAGCTCTTCTGACAACGTCCTGACTTTC.

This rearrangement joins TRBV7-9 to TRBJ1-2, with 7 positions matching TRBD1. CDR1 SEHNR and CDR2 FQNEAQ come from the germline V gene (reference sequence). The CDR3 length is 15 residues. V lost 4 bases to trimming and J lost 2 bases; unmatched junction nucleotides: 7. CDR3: CASSSTGGQNYGYTF. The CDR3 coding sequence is TGTGCCAGCAGCTCAACTGGGGGACAGAACTATGGCTACACCTTC. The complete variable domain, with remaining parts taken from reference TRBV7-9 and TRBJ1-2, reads DTGVSQNPRHKITKRGQNVTFRCDPISEHNRLYWYRQTLGQGPEFLTYFQNEAQLEKSRLLSDRFSAERPKGSFSTLEIQRTEQGDSAMYLCASSSTGGQNYGYTFGSGTRLTVV.

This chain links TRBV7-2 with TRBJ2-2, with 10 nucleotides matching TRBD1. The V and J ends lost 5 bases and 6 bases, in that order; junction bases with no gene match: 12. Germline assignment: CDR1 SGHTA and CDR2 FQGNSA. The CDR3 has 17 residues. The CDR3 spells CASSIRWDRGLAGELFF. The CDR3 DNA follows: TGTGCCAGCAGCATACGATGGGACAGGGGATTGGCCGGGGAGCTGTTTTTT.

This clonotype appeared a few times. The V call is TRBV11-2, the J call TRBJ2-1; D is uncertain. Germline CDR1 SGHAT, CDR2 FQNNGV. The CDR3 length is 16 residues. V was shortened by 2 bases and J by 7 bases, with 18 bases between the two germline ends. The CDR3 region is CASSLQAPSVSNEQFF. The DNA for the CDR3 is TGTGCCAGCAGCTTACAGGCCCCAAGCGTTTCTAATGAGCAGTTCTTC.

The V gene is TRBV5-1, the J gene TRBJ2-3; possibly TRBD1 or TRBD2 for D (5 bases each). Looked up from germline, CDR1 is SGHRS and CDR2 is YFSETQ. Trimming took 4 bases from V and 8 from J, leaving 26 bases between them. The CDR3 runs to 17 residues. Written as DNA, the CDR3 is TGCGCCAGCAGCGTATCTAGCCGGGACCCAAGGGCGGGTACGCAGTATTTT. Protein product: CASSVSSRDPRAGTQYF.

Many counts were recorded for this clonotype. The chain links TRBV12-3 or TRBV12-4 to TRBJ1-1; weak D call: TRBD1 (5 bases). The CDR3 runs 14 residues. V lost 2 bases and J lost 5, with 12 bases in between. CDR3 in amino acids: CASSLSAGGTEAFF. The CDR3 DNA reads TGTGCCAGCAGTTTATCGGCCGGGGGGACTGAAGCTTTCTTT.

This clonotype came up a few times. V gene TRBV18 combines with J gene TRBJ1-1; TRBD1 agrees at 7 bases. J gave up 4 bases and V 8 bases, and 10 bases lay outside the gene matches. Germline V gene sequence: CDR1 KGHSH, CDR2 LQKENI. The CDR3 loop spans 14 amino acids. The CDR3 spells CASGRQGMSTEAFF. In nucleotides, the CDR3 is TGTGCCAGCGGCCGACAGGGTATGAGCACTGAAGCTTTCTTT.

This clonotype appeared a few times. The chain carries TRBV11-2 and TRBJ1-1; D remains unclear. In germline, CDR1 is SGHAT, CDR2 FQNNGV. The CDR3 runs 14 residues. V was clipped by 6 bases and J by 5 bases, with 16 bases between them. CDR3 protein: CASSLGGMRTEAFF. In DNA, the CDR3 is TGTGCCAGCAGTCTTGGAGGGATGAGGACTGAAGCTTTCTTT.

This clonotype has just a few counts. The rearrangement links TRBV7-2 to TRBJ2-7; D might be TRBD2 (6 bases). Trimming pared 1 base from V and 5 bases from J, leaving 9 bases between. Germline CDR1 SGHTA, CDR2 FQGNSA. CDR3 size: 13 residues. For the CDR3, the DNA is TGTGCCAGCAGCTTAGGGGGGGTTAACGAGCAGTACTTC. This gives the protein CASSLGGVNEQYF.

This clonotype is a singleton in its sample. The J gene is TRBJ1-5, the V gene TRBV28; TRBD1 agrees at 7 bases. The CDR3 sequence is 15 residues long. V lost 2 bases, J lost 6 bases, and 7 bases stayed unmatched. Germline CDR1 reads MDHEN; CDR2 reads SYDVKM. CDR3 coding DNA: TGTGCCAGCAGTTTAGACCACAGGGGTGGTCAGCCCCAGCATTTT. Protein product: CASSLDHRGGQPQHF.

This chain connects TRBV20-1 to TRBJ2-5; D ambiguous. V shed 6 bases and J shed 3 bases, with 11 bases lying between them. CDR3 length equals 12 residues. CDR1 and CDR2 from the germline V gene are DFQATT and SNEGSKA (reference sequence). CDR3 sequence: CSALHGKETQYF. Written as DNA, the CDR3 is TGCAGTGCCCTTCATGGGAAAGAGACCCAGTACTTC.

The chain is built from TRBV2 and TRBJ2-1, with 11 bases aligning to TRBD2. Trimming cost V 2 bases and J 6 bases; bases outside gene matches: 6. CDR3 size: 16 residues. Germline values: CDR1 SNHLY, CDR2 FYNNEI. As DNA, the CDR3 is TGTGCCAGCAGTGAACAAGCTAGCGGGAGGATCAATGAGCAGTTCTTC. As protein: CASSEQASGRINEQFF.

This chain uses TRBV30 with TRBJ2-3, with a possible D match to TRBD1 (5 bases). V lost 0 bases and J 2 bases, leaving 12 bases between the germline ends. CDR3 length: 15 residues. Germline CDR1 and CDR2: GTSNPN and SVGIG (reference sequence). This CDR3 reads CAWSVGSGITDTQYF. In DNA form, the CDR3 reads TGTGCCTGGAGTGTAGGTTCAGGGATCACAGATACGCAGTATTTT. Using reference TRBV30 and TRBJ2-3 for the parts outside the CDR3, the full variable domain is SQTIHQWPATLVQPVGSPLSLECTVEGTSNPNLYWYRQAAGRGLQLLFYSVGIGQISSEVPQNLSASRPQDRQFILSSKKLLLSDSGFYLCAWSVGSGITDTQYFGPGTRLTVL.

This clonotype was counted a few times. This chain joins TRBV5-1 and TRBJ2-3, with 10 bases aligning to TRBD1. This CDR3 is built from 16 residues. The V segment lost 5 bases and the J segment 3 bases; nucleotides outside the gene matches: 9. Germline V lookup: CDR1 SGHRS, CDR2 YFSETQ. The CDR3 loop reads CASRYGQGELTDTQYF. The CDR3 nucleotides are TGCGCCAGCAGATACGGACAGGGGGAATTAACAGATACGCAGTATTTT.

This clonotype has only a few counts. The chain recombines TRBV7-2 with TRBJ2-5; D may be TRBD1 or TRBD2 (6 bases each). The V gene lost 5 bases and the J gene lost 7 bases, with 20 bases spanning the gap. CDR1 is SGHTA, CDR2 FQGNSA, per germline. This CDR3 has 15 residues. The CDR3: CASSQPRGARGTQYF. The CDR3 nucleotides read TGTGCCAGCAGCCAACCTAGGGGGGCTCGAGGGACCCAGTACTTC.

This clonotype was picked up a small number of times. The CDR3 nucleotides read TGCGCCAGCAGCCTTAACGCCCGGGGGTCGGAGACCCAGTACTTC. This sequence encodes CASSLNARGSETQYF. The gene calls are TRBV4-3 and TRBJ2-5, with a weak D call TRBD2 (6 bases). The CDR3 contains 15 residues. CDR1 is LGHNA, CDR2 YSLEER, per germline. With 4 bases removed from V and 5 bases from J, the gap between germline ends came to 17 bases.

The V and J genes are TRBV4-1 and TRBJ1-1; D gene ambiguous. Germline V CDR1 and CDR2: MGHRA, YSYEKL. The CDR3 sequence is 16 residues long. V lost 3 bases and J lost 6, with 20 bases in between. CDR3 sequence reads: CASSQGITVTGSEAFF. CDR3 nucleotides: TGCGCCAGCAGCCAGGGTATCACGGTGACGGGGTCTGAAGCTTTCTTT.

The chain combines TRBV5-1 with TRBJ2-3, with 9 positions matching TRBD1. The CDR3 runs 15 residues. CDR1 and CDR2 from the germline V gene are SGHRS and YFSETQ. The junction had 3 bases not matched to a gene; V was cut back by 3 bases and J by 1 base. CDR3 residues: CASSWGDRGTDTQYF. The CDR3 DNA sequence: TGCGCCAGCAGCTGGGGGGACAGGGGCACAGATACGCAGTATTTT.

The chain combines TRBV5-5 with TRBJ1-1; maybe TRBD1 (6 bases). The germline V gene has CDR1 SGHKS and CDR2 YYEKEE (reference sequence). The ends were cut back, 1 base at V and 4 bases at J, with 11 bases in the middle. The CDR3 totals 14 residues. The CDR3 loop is CASSLQPRGTEAFF. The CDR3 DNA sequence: TGTGCCAGCAGCTTGCAACCCAGGGGCACTGAAGCTTTCTTT.

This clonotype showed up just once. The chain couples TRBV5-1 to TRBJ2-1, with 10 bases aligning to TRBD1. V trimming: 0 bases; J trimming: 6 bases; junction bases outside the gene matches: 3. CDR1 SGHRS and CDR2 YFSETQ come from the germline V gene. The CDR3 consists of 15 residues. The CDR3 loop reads CASSLVTGGGNEQFF. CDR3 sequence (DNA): TGCGCCAGCAGCTTGGTGACAGGGGGCGGCAATGAGCAGTTCTTC.

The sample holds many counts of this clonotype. In DNA, the CDR3 is TGTGCCAGCAGCCGAGGGACAAGCTCTGGAAACACCATATATTTT. Translating gives CASSRGTSSGNTIYF. This chain connects TRBV3-1 to TRBJ1-3; possible D gene TRBD1, 6 bases. V lost 4 bases and J 0 bases, leaving 10 bases between the germline ends. Germline values: CDR1 LGHDT, CDR2 YNNKEL (reference sequence). The CDR3 spans 15 residues.

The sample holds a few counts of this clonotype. The CDR3 DNA reads as TGTGCCAGCAGCTTAGCGACGGCGGGGATTCAGGCATACGAGCAGTACTTC. Amino acids: CASSLATAGIQAYEQYF. The rearrangement joins TRBV7-6 to TRBJ2-7; a weak D match, TRBD2 (6 bases). CDR3 length equals 17 residues. Germline CDR1 reads SGHVS; CDR2 reads FNYEAQ. Trimming pared 0 bases from V and 4 bases from J, leaving 19 bases between. The full variable domain, in which reference TRBV7-6 and TRBJ2-7 provide the parts outside the CDR3, is GAGVSQSPRYKVTKRGQDVALRCDPISGHVSLYWYRQALGQGPEFLTYFNYEAQQDKSGLPNDRFSAERPEGSISTLTIQRTEQRDSAMYRCASSLATAGIQAYEQYFGPGTRLTVT.

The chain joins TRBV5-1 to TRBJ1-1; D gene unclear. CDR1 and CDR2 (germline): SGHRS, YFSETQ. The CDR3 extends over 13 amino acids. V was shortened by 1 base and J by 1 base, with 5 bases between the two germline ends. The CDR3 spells CASSLFGNTEAFF. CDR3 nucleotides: TGCGCCAGCAGCTTGTTTGGGAACACTGAAGCTTTCTTT.

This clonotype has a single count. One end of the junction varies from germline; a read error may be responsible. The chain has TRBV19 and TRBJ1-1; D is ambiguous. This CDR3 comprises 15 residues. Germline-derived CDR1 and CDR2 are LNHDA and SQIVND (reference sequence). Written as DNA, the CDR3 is TGTGCCAGTACCTATCGACCCACGGGGAACGCTGAAGCTTTCTTT. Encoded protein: CASTYRPTGNAEAFF.

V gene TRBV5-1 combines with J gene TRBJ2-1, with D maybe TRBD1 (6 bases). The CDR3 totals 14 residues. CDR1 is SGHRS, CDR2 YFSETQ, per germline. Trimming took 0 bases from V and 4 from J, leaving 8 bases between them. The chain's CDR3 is CASSLDRDYNEQFF. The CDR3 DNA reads TGCGCCAGCAGCTTGGACAGGGATTACAATGAGCAGTTCTTC.

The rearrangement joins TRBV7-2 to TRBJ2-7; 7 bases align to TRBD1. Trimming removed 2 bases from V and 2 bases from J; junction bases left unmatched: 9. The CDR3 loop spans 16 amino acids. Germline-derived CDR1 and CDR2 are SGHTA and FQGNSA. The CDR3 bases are TGTGCCAGCAGCTTAACAAGGACAGGCAATCCCTACGAGCAGTACTTC. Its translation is CASSLTRTGNPYEQYF. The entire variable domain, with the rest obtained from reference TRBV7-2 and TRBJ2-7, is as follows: GAGVSQSPSNKVTEKGKDVELRCDPISGHTALYWYRQSLGQGLEFLIYFQGNSAPDKSGLPSDRFSAERTGGSVSTLTIQRTQQEDSAVYLCASSLTRTGNPYEQYFGPGTRLTVT.

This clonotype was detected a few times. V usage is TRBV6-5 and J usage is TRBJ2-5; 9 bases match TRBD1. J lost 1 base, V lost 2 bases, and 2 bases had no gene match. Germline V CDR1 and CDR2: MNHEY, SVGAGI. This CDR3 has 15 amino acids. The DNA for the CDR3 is TGTGCCAGCAGTTACCTGGACAGGGGCCAAGAGACCCAGTACTTC. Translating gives CASSYLDRGQETQYF.

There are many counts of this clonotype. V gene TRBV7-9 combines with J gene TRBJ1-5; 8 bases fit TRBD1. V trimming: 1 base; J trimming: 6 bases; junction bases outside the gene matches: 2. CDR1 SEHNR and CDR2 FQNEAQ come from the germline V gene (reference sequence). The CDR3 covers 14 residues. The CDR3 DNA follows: TGTGCCAGCAGCTTAGGGACAGGGCGTCAGCCCCAGCATTTT. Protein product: CASSLGTGRQPQHF.

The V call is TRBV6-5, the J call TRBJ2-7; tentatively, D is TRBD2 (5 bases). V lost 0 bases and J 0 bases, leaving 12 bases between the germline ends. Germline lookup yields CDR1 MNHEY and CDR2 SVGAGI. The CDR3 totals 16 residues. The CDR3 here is CASSYSTLTSSYEQYF. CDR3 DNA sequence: TGTGCCAGCAGTTACTCCACGCTAACTAGCTCCTACGAGCAGTACTTC.